Here is one T cell receptor beta chain with its context. What the library attached to individual cDNA molecules were unique molecular identifiers. TCRdb reprocessed the RACE reads via MiXCR and lists one record per CDR3 protein. The sample records 84,000 or so distinct CDR3 sequences, roughly 10% being singletons. Described time point: patch test 2, 6 weeks after DPC sensitization. Treatment of the sample: therapeutic diphenylcyclopropenone sensitization with weekly scalp DPC. The CDR3 totals 14 residues. Germline CDR1 SGHRS, CDR2 YFSETQ. The ends were cut back, 1 base at V and 2 bases at J, with 7 bases in the middle. This specimen comes from a study of human T cells and chemical hapten exposure.

The sequencing used whole blood, collected in connection with sensitization to the hapten diphenylcyclopropenone (DPC). The sequence came from a woman in her 30s with alopecia areata. Some clones in this sample may be carry-over from other donors' samples. The chain carries TRBV5-1 and TRBJ2-1, with a possible D match to TRBD2 (6 bases). The DNA for the CDR3 is TGCGCCAGCAGCTTGTCGGGGGCCTACAATGAGCAGTTCTTC. Translated, it gives CASSLSGAYNEQFF.